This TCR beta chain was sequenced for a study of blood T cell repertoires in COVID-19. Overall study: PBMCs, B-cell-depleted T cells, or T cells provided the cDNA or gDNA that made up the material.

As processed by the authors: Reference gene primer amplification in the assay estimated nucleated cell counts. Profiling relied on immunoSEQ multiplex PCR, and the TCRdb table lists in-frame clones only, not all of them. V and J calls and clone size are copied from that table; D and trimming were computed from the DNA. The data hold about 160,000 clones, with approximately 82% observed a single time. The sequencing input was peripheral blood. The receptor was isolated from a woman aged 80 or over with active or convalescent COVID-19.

CDR3 loop: CASSLGSTPDTQYF. The CDR3 DNA follows: TGTGCCAGCAGTTTAGGTTCTACCCCAGATACGCAGTATTTT. The rearrangement joins TRBV28 to TRBJ2-3, with D unclear. Germline assignment: CDR1 MDHEN and CDR2 SYDVKM. This CDR3 spans 14 amino acids. Trimming took off 2 bases at V and 4 bases at J, with 10 bases between the two ends.